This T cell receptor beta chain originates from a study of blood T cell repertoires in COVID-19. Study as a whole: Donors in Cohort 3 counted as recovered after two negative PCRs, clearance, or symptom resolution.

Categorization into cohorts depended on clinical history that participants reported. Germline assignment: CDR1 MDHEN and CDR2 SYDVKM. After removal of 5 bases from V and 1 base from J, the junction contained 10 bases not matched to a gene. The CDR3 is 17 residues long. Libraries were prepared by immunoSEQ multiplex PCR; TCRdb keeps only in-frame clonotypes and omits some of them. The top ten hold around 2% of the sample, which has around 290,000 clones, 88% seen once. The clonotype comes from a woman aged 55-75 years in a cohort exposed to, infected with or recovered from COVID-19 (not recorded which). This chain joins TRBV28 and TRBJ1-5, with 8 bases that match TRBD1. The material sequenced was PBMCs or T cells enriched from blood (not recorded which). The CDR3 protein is CASSQPRQGMSNQPQHF. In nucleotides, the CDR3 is TGTGCCAGCAGTCAACCTAGACAGGGGATGAGCAATCAGCCCCAGCATTTT.